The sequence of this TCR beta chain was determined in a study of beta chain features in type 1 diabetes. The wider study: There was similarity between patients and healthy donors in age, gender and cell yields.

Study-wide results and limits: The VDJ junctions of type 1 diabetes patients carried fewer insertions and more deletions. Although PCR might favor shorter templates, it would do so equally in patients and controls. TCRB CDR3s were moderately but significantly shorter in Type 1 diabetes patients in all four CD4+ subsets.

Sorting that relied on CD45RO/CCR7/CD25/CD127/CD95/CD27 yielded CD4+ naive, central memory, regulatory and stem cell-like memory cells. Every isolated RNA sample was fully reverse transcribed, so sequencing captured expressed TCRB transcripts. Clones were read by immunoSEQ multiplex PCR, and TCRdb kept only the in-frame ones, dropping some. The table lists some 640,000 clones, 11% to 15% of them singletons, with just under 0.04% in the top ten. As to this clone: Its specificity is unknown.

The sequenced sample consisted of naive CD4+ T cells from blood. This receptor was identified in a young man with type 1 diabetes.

CDR3 sequence (DNA): TGCAGCGGAGAGGGACAGACTAACACTGAAGCTTTCTTT. Its protein is CSGEGQTNTEAFF. V is TRBV29-1 and J is TRBJ1-1; TRBD1 agrees at 7 bases. The CDR3 has 13 residues. Germline trimming cut 7 bases from V and 2 bases from J; bases unmatched to any gene: 7. Germline CDR1 is SQVTM and CDR2 is ANQGSEA.